The next 22 T cell receptor beta chains were all read from a single sample in a study of graft-versus-host responses after intestinal transplantation. Tissue from the graft was processed to free its intraepithelial and lamina propria lymphocytes. The assay was immunoSEQ multiplex PCR, and TCRdb's table has in-frame clones only and misses some. This table holds 9,500 to 10,000 clones, around 84% found once. The sequences come from ileum tissue, collected 500 to 550 days after intestinal transplant. The receptor source for this set is a human patient who received an intestinal transplant, so some T cells may come from the graft donor.

This rearrangement joins TRBV5-8 to TRBJ2-7; 8 bases are shared with TRBD1. CDR3 length equals 14 residues. Germline V lookup: CDR1 SGHTS, CDR2 YDEGEE. The J segment lost 4 bases and the V segment lost 4 bases, leaving 7 bases of the junction unmatched. For the CDR3, the DNA is TGTGCCAGCAGCGCACAGGGGGGCACATACGAGCAGTACTTC. This codes for CASSAQGGTYEQYF.

This rearrangement joins TRBV6-5 to TRBJ1-2, with 7 bases lining up with TRBD1. CDR3 length equals 11 residues. Trimming removed 7 bases from V and 14 bases from J; junction bases left unmatched: 10. Germline loops: CDR1 MNHEY, CDR2 SVGAGI. The chain's CDR3 is CASMRGGGETF. CDR3 in DNA: TGTGCCAGCATGCGAGGGGGCGGAGAAACCTTC.

This clone is a singleton in its sample. The chain has TRBV6-5 and TRBJ2-5; D unresolved. The germline V gene has CDR1 MNHEY and CDR2 SVGAGI. This CDR3 is built from 10 residues. The V and J ends lost 6 bases and 4 bases respectively, with 3 bases between them. CDR3 nucleotides: TGTGCCAGCAGGGGAGAGACCCAGTACTTC. It is translated as CASRGETQYF.

The rearrangement uses TRBV28 and TRBJ2-2, with 10 bases identical to TRBD1. The length of the CDR3 is 17 residues. The germline CDR1 and CDR2 sequences are MDHEN and SYDVKM. The trim removed 5 bases at V and 5 bases at J, leaving 11 bases unmatched. CDR3 sequence: CASSGNGDRGWTGELFF. CDR3 DNA: TGTGCCAGCAGTGGGAATGGGGACAGGGGTTGGACCGGGGAGCTGTTTTTT.

The gene calls are TRBV4-1 and TRBJ2-5; 7 bases agree with TRBD2. V shed 3 bases, J shed 5 bases, and the junction held 6 bases outside the gene matches. The CDR3 loop spans 14 amino acids. From germline, CDR1 is MGHRA and CDR2 YSYEKL. Written as DNA, the CDR3 is TGCGCCAGCAGCCAGGACTGGGGAGGGGAGACCCAGTACTTC. Residues: CASSQDWGGETQYF.

The chain combines TRBV10-2 with TRBJ1-2; no clear D. The CDR3 totals 12 residues. From germline, CDR1 is WSHSY and CDR2 SAAADI. The V end was cut by 3 bases, the J end by 4 bases, with 6 bases between. CDR3 nucleotide sequence: TGCGCCAGCAGTGACGCGGCCTATGGCTACACCTTC. Protein: CASSDAAYGYTF.

This clone occurred a few times. This rearrangement joins TRBV5-1 to TRBJ2-1; weak D call: TRBD1 (6 bases). Germline loops: CDR1 SGHRS, CDR2 YFSETQ. The CDR3 sequence is 14 residues long. The V and J ends lost 2 bases and 6 bases respectively, with 12 bases between them. The CDR3 loop reads CASSFSRGGNEQFF. The CDR3 DNA is TGCGCCAGCAGCTTTTCCCGAGGGGGCAATGAGCAGTTCTTC.

The V call is TRBV6-4, the J call TRBJ2-1, with a weak D call TRBD2 (7 bases). CDR3 length equals 13 residues. The germline V gene has CDR1 MRHNA and CDR2 SNTAGT. The germline V and J ends were trimmed by 2 bases and 6 bases, with 8 bases remaining between them. The CDR3 protein is CASSDGGANEQFF. The CDR3 DNA reads TGTGCCAGCAGTGACGGGGGGGCCAATGAGCAGTTCTTC.

This chain connects TRBV2 to TRBJ2-5; no firm D call. The closer fit of TRBJ2-7 to the DNA end suggests the J call may be wrong. CDR1 is SNHLY, CDR2 FYNNEI, per germline. The CDR3 runs 10 residues. The CDR3 region has the DNA TGTGCCAGCAGCCTTTACGAGCAGTACTTC. Amino acid sequence: CASSLYEQYF.

V is TRBV4-3 and J is TRBJ2-7; D unclear. The V end lost 2 bases, the J end lost 6 bases, and 11 bases lay between the germline ends. The CDR3 loop spans 13 amino acids. Germline V CDR1 and CDR2: LGHNA, YSLEER. The CDR3 region is CASSQPRRGEQYF. The DNA of the CDR3 is TGCGCCAGCAGCCAACCCAGGAGAGGCGAGCAGTACTTC.

The genes are TRBV6-1 and TRBJ1-2; D call uncertain. The CDR3 loop spans 11 amino acids. Germline lookup yields CDR1 MNHNS and CDR2 SASEGT. Between the trimmed V and J ends, which lost 8 bases and 2 bases, there was a span of 6 bases. CDR3 sequence reads: CASGWNYGYTF. CDR3 DNA sequence: TGTGCCAGCGGTTGGAACTATGGCTACACCTTC.

The V gene is TRBV9, the J gene TRBJ2-1; 15 nucleotides align to TRBD2. V lost 0 bases and J lost 8; bases outside the gene matches: 15. The germline V gene has CDR1 SGDLS and CDR2 YYNGEE. The CDR3 consists of 20 residues. The DNA for the CDR3 is TGTGCCAGCAGCGTAGGTATCACACCTAGGACTAGCGGGAGGGAGGATGAGCAGTTCTTC. Translating it yields CASSVGITPRTSGREDEQFF.

This rearrangement joins TRBV2 to TRBJ1-3; D not certain. Germline V gene data show CDR1 as SNHLY and CDR2 as FYNNEI. The ends were cut back, 6 bases at V and 7 bases at J, with 19 bases in the middle. The CDR3 length is 15 residues. The CDR3 bases are TGTGCCAGCAGCGACCGCAGACTCCCACGGAACACCATATATTTT. It encodes CASSDRRLPRNTIYF.

V usage is TRBV6-5 and J usage is TRBJ1-2, with unresolved D. The ends were cut back, 0 bases at V and 6 bases at J, with 11 bases in the middle. The CDR3 has 14 amino acids. Germline CDR1 is MNHEY and CDR2 is SVGAGI. CDR3 protein: CASSYSQGKDGYTF. The CDR3, as DNA: TGTGCCAGCAGTTACTCCCAAGGGAAGGATGGCTACACCTTC.

This chain joins TRBV2 and TRBJ2-7; 9 positions agree with TRBD2. V trimming: 1 base; J trimming: 0 bases; junction bases outside the gene matches: 7. CDR3 size: 17 residues. Germline V CDR1 and CDR2: SNHLY, FYNNEI. The chain's CDR3 is CASSEGWTSELSYEQYF. Written as DNA, the CDR3 is TGTGCCAGCAGTGAAGGCTGGACTAGCGAGCTCTCCTACGAGCAGTACTTC.

The rearrangement uses TRBV11-2 and TRBJ1-4; D is perhaps TRBD1 (6 bases). From germline, CDR1 is SGHAT and CDR2 FQNNGV. Trimming stripped 1 base from V and 8 bases from J, with 11 bases between. This CDR3 spans 14 amino acids. The CDR3 sequence is CASSLVGGGEKLFF. The CDR3 bases are TGTGCCAGCAGCTTAGTTGGGGGCGGAGAAAAACTGTTTTTT.

J is TRBJ1-1 and V is TRBV16, with D unresolved. CDR1 is KGHSY and CDR2 is FQNENV in the germline V gene. V lost 4 bases to trimming and J lost 1 base, with 13 bases between them. There are 15 residues in the CDR3. The DNA of the CDR3 is TGTGCCAGCAGCCTCCCCCTGGGGAGGAACACTGAAGCTTTCTTT. Translating gives CASSLPLGRNTEAFF.

This clone was recorded once. The J gene is TRBJ2-2, the V gene TRBV11-2; D not certain. This CDR3 has 16 amino acids. The V end was cut by 3 bases, the J end by 1 base, with 12 bases between. The germline V gene encodes CDR1 SGHAT and CDR2 FQNNGV. This CDR3 reads CASSLFRSLNTGELFF. The DNA for the CDR3 is TGTGCCAGCAGCTTGTTTAGGTCTCTGAACACCGGGGAGCTGTTTTTT.

This sequence joins TRBV10-3 and TRBJ2-3; the D is unclear. Germline V lookup: CDR1 ENHRY, CDR2 SYGVKD. The CDR3 is 13 residues long. Trimming removed 7 bases from V and 4 bases from J, with 12 bases in between. The CDR3 region has the DNA TGTGCCATCATGGGCACAGCTTCAGATACGCAGTATTTT. It encodes CAIMGTASDTQYF.

In its sample, this clone was seen once. This chain joins TRBV15 and TRBJ1-1; weak D call: TRBD1 (5 bases). Germline V lookup: CDR1 LNHNV, CDR2 YYDKDF (reference sequence). Trimming shortened V by 0 bases and J by 6 bases, and 8 bases separated the two germline ends. This CDR3 contains 13 residues. This chain's CDR3 is CATSRDRAAEAFF. For the CDR3, the DNA is TGTGCCACCAGCAGAGACAGGGCCGCTGAAGCTTTCTTT.

This rearrangement joins TRBV30 to TRBJ1-6; 8 bases align to TRBD1. Germline CDR1 reads GTSNPN; CDR2 reads SVGIG (reference sequence). The CDR3 is 16 residues long. V lost 5 bases, J lost 2 bases, and 8 bases stayed unmatched. In DNA, the CDR3 is TGTGCCTGGTCAAACCCACAGGGGGCCTATAATTCACCCCTCCACTTT. This codes for CAWSNPQGAYNSPLHF. The whole variable domain, filled in from reference TRBV30 and TRBJ1-6, reads SQTIHQWPATLVQPVGSPLSLECTVEGTSNPNLYWYRQAAGRGLQLLFYSVGIGQISSEVPQNLSASRPQDRQFILSSKKLLLSDSGFYLCAWSNPQGAYNSPLHFGNGTRLTVT.

The CDR3 bases are TGCGCCAGCAGTGAGCAGGGCACAGATACGCAGTATTTT. Protein product: CASSEQGTDTQYF. This chain joins TRBV10-2 and TRBJ2-3; no clear D gene. The ends were cut back, 2 bases at V and 1 base at J, with 4 bases in the middle. CDR1 and CDR2 from the germline V gene are WSHSY and SAAADI. CDR3 size: 13 residues.